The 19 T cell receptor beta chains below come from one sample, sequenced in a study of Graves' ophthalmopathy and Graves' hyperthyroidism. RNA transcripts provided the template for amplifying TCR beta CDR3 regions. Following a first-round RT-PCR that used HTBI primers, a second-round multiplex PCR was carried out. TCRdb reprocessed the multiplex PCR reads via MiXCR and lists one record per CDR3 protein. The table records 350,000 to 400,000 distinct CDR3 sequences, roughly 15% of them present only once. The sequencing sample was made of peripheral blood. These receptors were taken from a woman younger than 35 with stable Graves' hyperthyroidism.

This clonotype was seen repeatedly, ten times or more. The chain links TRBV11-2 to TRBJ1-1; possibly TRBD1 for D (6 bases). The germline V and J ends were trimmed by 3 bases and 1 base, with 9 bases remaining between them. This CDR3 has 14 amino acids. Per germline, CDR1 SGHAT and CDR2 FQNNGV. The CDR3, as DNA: TGTGCCAGCAGCTTTGTGGGACAGAACACTGAAGCTTTCTTT. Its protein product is CASSFVGQNTEAFF.

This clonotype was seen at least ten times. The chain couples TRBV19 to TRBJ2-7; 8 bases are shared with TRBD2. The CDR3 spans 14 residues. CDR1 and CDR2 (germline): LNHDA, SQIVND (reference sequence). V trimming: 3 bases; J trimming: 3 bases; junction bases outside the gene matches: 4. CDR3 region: CASSIISGVYEQYF. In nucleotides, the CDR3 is TGTGCCAGTAGTATCATTAGCGGGGTCTACGAGCAGTACTTC.

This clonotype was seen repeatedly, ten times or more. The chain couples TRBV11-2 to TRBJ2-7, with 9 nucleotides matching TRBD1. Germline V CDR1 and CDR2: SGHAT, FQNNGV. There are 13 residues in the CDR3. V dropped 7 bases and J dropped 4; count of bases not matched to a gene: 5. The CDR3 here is CASTTGTGYEQYF. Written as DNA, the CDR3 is TGTGCCAGCACTACCGGGACAGGGTACGAGCAGTACTTC.

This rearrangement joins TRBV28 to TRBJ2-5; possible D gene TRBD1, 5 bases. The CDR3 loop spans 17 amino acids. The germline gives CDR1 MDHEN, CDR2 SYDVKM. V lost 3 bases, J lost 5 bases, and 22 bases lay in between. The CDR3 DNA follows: TGTGCCAGCAGTTTTAGTGAACCTACAAGGGGCTTGGAGACCCAGTACTTC. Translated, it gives CASSFSEPTRGLETQYF.

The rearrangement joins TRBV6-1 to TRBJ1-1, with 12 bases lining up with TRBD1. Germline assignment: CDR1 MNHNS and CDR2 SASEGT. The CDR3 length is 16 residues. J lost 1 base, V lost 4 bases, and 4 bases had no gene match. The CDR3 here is CASSAGTGGRNTEAFF. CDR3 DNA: TGTGCCAGCAGTGCCGGGACAGGGGGCCGGAACACTGAAGCTTTCTTT.

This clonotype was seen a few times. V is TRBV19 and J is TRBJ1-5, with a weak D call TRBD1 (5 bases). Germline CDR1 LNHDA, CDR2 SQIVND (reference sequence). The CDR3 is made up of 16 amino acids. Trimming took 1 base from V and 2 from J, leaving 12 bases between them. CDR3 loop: CASSIVLGGGNQPQHF. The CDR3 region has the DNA TGTGCCAGTAGTATAGTCTTGGGGGGGGGCAATCAGCCCCAGCATTTT.

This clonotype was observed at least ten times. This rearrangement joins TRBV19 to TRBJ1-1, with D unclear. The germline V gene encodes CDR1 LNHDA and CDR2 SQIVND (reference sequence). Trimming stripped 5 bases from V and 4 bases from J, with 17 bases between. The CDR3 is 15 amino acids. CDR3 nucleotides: TGTGCCAGTAGTCCACACCAAGACCGTACCACTGAAGCTTTCTTT. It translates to CASSPHQDRTTEAFF.

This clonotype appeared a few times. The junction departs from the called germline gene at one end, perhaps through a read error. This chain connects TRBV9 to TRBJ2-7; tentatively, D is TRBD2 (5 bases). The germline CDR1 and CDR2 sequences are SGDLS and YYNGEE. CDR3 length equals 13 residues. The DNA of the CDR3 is TGTGCCGGCAGGCGTGGACTTTCGGGCGAGCAGTACTTC. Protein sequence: CAGRRGLSGEQYF.

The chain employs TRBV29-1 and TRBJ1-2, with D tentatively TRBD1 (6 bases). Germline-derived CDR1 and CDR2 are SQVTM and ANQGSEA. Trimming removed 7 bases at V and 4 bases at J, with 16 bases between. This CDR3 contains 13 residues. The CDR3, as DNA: TGCAGCGCACCCGAACAGGGCCTCTATGGCTACACCTTC. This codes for CSAPEQGLYGYTF.

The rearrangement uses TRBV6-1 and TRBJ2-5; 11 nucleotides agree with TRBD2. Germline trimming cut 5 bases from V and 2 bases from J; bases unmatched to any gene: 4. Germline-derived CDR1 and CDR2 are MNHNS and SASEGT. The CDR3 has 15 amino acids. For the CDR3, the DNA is TGTGCCAGCAGTACGACTAGCGGGGTGCAAGAGACCCAGTACTTC. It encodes CASSTTSGVQETQYF.

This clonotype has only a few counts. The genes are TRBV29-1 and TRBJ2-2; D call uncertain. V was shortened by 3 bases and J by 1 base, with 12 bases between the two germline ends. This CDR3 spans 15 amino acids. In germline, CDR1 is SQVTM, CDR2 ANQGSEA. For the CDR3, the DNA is TGCAGCGTTGACGGCCTTAAGGGGAACACCGGGGAGCTGTTTTTT. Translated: CSVDGLKGNTGELFF.

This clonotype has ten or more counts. The CDR3 DNA follows: TGTGCCAGCAAAGAGACAGGTTTCAATCAGCCCCAGCATTTT. It translates to CASKETGFNQPQHF. The chain recombines TRBV6-2 or TRBV6-3 with TRBJ1-5, with D maybe TRBD1 (6 bases). V was pared by 7 bases and J by 3 bases, with 13 bases between. The germline V gene encodes CDR1 MNHEY and CDR2 SVGEGT. The CDR3 sequence is 14 residues long.

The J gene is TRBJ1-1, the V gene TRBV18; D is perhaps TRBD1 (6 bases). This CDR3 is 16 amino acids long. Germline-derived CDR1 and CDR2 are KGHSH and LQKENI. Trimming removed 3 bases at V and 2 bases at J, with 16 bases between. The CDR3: CASSPLILTGNTEAFF. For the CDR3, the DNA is TGTGCCAGCTCACCCCTAATCCTGACAGGAAACACTGAAGCTTTCTTT. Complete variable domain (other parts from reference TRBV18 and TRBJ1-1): NAGVMQNPRHLVRRRGQEARLRCSPMKGHSHVYWYRQLPEEGLKFMVYLQKENIIDESGMPKERFSAEFPKEGPSILRIQQVVRGDSAAYFCASSPLILTGNTEAFFGQGTRLTVV.

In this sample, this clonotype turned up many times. The CDR3 is CASSLGQGNTGELFF. CDR3 nucleotide sequence: TGTGCCAGCAGCTTAGGACAGGGGAACACCGGGGAGCTGTTTTTT. The rearrangement joins TRBV7-2 to TRBJ2-2, with 7 bases that match TRBD1. Germline assignment: CDR1 SGHTA and CDR2 FQGNSA. The CDR3 loop spans 15 amino acids. V shed 1 base, J shed 1 base, and the junction held 0 bases outside the gene matches. Full variable domain (remainder filled in from reference TRBV7-2 and TRBJ2-2): GAGVSQSPSNKVTEKGKDVELRCDPISGHTALYWYRQSLGQGLEFLIYFQGNSAPDKSGLPSDRFSAERTGGSVSTLTIQRTQQEDSAVYLCASSLGQGNTGELFFGEGSRLTVL.

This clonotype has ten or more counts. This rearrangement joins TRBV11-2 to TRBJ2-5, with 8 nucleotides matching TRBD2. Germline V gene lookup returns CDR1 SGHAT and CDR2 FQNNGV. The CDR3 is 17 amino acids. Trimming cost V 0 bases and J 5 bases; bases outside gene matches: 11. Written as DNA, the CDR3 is TGTGCCAGCAGCTTAGATCGACTGCCGGGGGGGGGTGAGACCCAGTACTTC. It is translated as CASSLDRLPGGGETQYF.

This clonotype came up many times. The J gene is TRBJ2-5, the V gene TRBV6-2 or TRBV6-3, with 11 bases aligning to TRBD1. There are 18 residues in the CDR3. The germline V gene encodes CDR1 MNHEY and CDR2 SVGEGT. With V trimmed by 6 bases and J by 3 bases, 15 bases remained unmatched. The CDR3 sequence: CASRPGQGAWVRKETQYF. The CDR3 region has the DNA TGTGCCAGCAGACCCGGACAGGGGGCCTGGGTGAGAAAAGAGACCCAGTACTTC.

The CDR3, as DNA: TGTGCCAGCTCGGGGGTACCAGGGGGCTCGGATCAGCCCCAGCATTTT. Its protein product is CASSGVPGGSDQPQHF. The rearrangement uses TRBV28 and TRBJ1-5; 8 nucleotides align to TRBD1. V gave up 8 bases and J gave up 5 bases; unmatched junction bases: 14. The length of the CDR3 is 16 residues. Germline lookup yields CDR1 MDHEN and CDR2 SYDVKM.

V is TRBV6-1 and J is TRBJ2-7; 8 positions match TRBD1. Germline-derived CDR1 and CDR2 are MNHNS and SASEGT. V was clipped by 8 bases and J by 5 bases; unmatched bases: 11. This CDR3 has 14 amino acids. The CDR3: CASHPRGLGHEQYF. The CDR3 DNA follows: TGTGCCAGCCATCCCAGGGGGCTGGGTCACGAGCAGTACTTC.

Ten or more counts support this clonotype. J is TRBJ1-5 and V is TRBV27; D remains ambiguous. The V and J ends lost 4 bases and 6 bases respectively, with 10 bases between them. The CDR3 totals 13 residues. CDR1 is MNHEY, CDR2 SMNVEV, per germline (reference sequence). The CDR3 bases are TGTGCCAGCAGTTCGGGGTTACGTCAGCCCCAGCATTTT. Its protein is CASSSGLRQPQHF.